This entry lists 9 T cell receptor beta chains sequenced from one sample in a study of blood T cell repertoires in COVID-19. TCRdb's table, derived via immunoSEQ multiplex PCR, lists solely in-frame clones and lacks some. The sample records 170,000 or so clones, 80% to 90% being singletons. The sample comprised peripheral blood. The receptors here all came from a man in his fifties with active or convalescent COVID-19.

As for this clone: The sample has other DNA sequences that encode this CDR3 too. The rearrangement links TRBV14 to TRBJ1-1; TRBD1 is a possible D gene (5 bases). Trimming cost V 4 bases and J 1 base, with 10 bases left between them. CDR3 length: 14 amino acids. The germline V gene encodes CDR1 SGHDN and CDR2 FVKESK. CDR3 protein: CASSRAGGNTEAFF. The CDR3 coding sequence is TGTGCCAGCAGCCGGGCGGGGGGGAACACTGAAGCTTTCTTT.

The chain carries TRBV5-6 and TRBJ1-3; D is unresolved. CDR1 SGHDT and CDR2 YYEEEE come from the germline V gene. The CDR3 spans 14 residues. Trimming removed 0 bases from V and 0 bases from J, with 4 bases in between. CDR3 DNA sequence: TGTGCCAGCAGCTTGGTGAGCTCTGGAAACACCATATATTTT. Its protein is CASSLVSSGNTIYF.

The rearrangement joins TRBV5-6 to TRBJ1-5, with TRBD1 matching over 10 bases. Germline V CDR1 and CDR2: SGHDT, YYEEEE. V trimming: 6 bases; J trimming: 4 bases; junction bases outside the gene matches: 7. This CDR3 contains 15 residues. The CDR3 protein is CASNPGQGLNQPQHF. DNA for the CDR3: TGTGCCAGCAACCCGGGACAGGGGCTAAATCAGCCCCAGCATTTT.

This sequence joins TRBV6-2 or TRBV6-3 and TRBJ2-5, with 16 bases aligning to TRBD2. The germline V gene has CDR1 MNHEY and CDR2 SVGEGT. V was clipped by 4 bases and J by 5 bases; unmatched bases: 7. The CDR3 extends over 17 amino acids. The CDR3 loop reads CASSSGTSGGAEETQYF. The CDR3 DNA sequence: TGTGCCAGCAGTTCTGGGACTAGCGGGGGGGCCGAGGAGACCCAGTACTTC.

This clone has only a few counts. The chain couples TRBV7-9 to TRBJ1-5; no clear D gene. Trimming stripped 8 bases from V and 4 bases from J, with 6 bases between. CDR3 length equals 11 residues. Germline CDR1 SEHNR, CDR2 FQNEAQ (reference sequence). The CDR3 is CASGPNQPQHF. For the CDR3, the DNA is TGTGCCAGCGGCCCTAATCAGCCCCAGCATTTT.

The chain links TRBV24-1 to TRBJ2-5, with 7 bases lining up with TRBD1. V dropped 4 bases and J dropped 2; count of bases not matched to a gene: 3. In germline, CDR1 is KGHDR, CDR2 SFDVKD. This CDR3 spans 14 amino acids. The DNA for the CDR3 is TGTGCCACCAGTGACTCACAGGGGCAAGAGACCCAGTACTTC. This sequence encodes CATSDSQGQETQYF.

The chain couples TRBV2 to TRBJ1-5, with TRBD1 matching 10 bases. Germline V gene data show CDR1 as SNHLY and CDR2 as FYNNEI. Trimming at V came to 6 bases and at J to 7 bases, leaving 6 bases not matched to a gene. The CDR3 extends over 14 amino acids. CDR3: CASSGQGVVQPQHF. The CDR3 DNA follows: TGTGCCAGCAGCGGACAGGGGGTTGTCCAGCCCCAGCATTTT.

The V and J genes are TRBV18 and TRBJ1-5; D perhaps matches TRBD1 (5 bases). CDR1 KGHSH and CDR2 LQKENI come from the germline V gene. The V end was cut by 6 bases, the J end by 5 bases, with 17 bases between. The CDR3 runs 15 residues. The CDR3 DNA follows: TGTGCCAGCTCGCCGTCGCGGGCGGGGGATCAGCCCCAGCATTTT. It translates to CASSPSRAGDQPQHF.

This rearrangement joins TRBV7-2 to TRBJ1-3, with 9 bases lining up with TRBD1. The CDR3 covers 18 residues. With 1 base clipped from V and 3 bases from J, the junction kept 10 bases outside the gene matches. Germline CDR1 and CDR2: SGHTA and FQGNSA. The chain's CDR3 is CASSLGGAQGANGNTIYF. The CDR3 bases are TGTGCCAGCAGCTTAGGGGGGGCACAGGGGGCTAATGGAAACACCATATATTTT.